This T cell receptor (beta chain) is drawn from a study of T-cell memory formation after mild COVID-19 (TCRdb year 2021). About the study as a whole: Most TCR sequence clusters were specific to one of the two donors. In two donors, T-cell clones that expanded and contracted after mild COVID-19 were tracked by sequencing TCRalpha and TCRbeta repertoires over time. Two young, previously healthy adult volunteers made up the cohort, one male and one female. Results and caveats for the whole study, not just this receptor: SARS-CoV-2 specificity was not confirmed for the second-wave clones peaking on day 37. The detection of some responding clones in pre-infection memory suggests that pre-existing cross-reactive memory T cells joined the SARS-CoV-2 response. Contracting CD4+ clones were located mainly in the CM and EM memory subsets, whereas CD8+ clones were found to be enriched in EMRA. The study covered only a couple of mild cases, and larger cohorts including severe cases with pre-infection samples were considered necessary. Balanced CD4/CD8 phenotypes were observed for clones contracting from day 15 to 85, whereas a bias towards CD4+ was observed for a second wave of clones expanding from day 15 to 37.

A note on this clonotype: This clone's antigen is unknown. No clone much larger than this one lies a single base away; base qualities are absent.

Ficoll-Paque density gradient centrifugation was the method used to isolate PBMCs. The listed sequencing device is Illumina NovaSeq 6000. TCRalpha and TCRbeta cDNA libraries were constructed by 5'RACE with constant-segment primers, with sample barcodes and unique molecular identifiers being introduced. RNA was extracted from every sample with Trizol reagent. Libraries were amplified in two PCR steps, with a second sample barcode and Illumina TruSeq adapters added in the second step. Sequencing of the libraries was done on an Illumina NovaSeq, producing 2 x 150 bp paired-end reads. The source study handled its data this way. The reads were demultiplexed and collapsed into UMI-guided consensus sequences using migec v1.2.7. Using mixcr v2.1.11, UMI consensuses were aligned to TRA and TRB V and J templates and then assembled into clonotypes. A clonotype was counted as expanded or contracted only if both edgeR and NoisET called the change significant, with noise models trained on biological replicates. For edgeR calls, the cutoffs were a false discovery rate-adjusted p below 0.01 and a log2 fold-change threshold of 1. As an exploratory analysis of dynamics, PCA with hierarchical clustering was applied to max-normalized trajectories of the 1000 most abundant clonotypes. Each responding clone was given a CD4 or CD8 phenotype based on the CD4+ and CD8+ repertoires, which had been sequenced separately. Using fastp at Q25 and MiXCR, TCRdb reprocessed the public reads and kept productive beta chains. Each entry is one CDR3 protein sequence, shown with its most common DNA and genes. TCRdb's processing, not the study's, gives the V and J calls here. A total of fewer than 350,000 distinct CDR3 sequences appear in this sample, about a sixth of them only once. The top ten clonotypes cover 20% to 25% of the sample.

The CDR3 covers 17 residues, taking in both the cysteine and the phenylalanine. The kept DNA is CDR3 alone, 51 bases in frame from the first base. Germline trimming: 1 base from V, 4 bases from J; junction bases outside gene matches: 7. CDR1 and CDR2 were assigned from the germline V gene as LGHNA and YSLEER. In this chain, TRBV4-3 is recombined with TRBJ2-3; TRBD2 aligns with 11 central bases. The sequenced material came from PBMCs or a T cell subset sorted from them (not recorded which). This TCR was recovered from a man between 18 and 35 years old who had mild COVID-19 (a few samples of this study predate the infection). The sample titles of this study are shuffled in the database, so cell type and time point are left out; the donor was told from shared clones. The CDR3 loop reads CASSQGLAGGLSDTQYF. The nucleotide sequence reads as follows: TGCGCCAGCAGCCAAGGGCTAGCGGGGGGACTTTCAGATACGCAGTATTTT.